Listed below are T cell receptor beta chains from one sample, sequenced in a study of T-cell reconstitution after alpha-beta-depleted transplantation in children. TCRdb independently ran MiXCR on the PCR reads; one entry per CDR3 protein. The table includes around 360,000 distinct CDR3 sequences, approximately 10% detected once. Sequences were derived from PBMCs from the stem cell graft donor, sampled from the stem cell graft. Receptor source: a human donor who donated a stem cell graft to a child with acute lymphoblastic leukemia. Both conserved end residues are part of each CDR3. Each record gives: clone size, J gene, V gene, D gene, CDR3 protein, CDR3 DNA. A D gene is named only where the DNA matches it firmly. For some rows the clone size is stated as once, few or many, or as a class when expanded; others skip it.

>NA|TRBJ2-1|TRBV4-2|TRBD2
CASSQLKGLAGEQFF
TGTGCCAGCAGCCAACTAAAGGGACTAGCGGGTGAGCAGTTCTTC
>NA|TRBJ2-1|TRBV7-9|TRBD1
CASSLGQGPDEQFF
TGTGCCAGCAGCTTAGGACAGGGTCCCGATGAGCAGTTCTTC
>many|TRBJ2-1|TRBV4-2|NA
CASSLDSAGLNEQFF
TGTGCCAGCAGCCTGGATTCGGCGGGCCTCAATGAGCAGTTCTTC
>NA|TRBJ2-5|TRBV10-3|NA
CAISGTSYQETQYF
TGTGCCATCAGTGGGACCTCTTACCAAGAGACCCAGTACTTC
>few|TRBJ2-7|TRBV15|NA
CATSRGVFGESYEQYF
TGTGCCACCAGCAGGGGGGTCTTTGGGGAATCCTACGAGCAGTACTTC
>many|TRBJ2-1|TRBV9|TRBD2
CASSVATSLASGSSHEQFF
TGTGCCAGCAGCGTAGCTACTTCCTTGGCTAGCGGGAGTAGCCATGAGCAGTTCTTC
>NA|TRBJ2-7|TRBV20-1|NA
CSARATTSSYEQYF
TGCAGTGCTAGAGCGACTACCAGCTCCTACGAGCAGTACTTC
>few|TRBJ2-1|TRBV20-1|NA
CSAPGSPYLRNEQFF
TGCAGTGCCCCCGGTAGCCCATACCTTCGGAATGAGCAGTTCTTC
>few|TRBJ2-5|TRBV12-3/TRBV12-4|NA
CASSSGLGLTGETQYF
TGTGCCAGCAGTTCGGGCCTAGGACTAACGGGAGAGACCCAGTACTTC
>NA|TRBJ1-1|TRBV20-1|TRBD1
CSAKSRDRAHYEAFF
TGCAGTGCTAAATCCCGGGACAGGGCGCATTACGAAGCTTTCTTT
>once|TRBJ2-7|TRBV5-1|NA
CASSLASPYEQYF
TGCGCCAGCAGCTTGGCCTCCCCCTACGAGCAGTACTTC
>NA|TRBJ1-2|TRBV20-1|NA
CSASGGVSGYTF
TGCAGTGCTTCCGGGGGGGTCAGTGGCTACACCTTC
>few|TRBJ1-5|TRBV4-1|NA
CASSQDTGRGQPQHF
TGCGCCAGCAGCCAAGATACGGGGCGCGGGCAGCCCCAGCATTTT
>NA|TRBJ2-2|TRBV12-3/TRBV12-4|NA
CASSFITNTGELFF
TGTGCCAGCAGTTTCATCACCAACACCGGGGAGCTGTTTTTT
>NA|TRBJ2-2|TRBV5-6|TRBD1
CASSFNWQGDTGELFF
TGTGCCAGCAGCTTTAATTGGCAGGGGGACACCGGGGAGCTGTTTTTT
>NA|TRBJ1-4|TRBV27|TRBD1
CASSSTGIPNEKLFF
TGTGCCAGCAGTTCGACAGGGATACCTAATGAAAAACTGTTTTTT
>few|TRBJ2-7|TRBV7-9|NA
CASSSQDRGYEQYF
TGTGCCAGCAGCTCACAGGACCGGGGGTACGAGCAGTACTTC
>many|TRBJ2-7|TRBV27|NA
CASSSVLGLVYEQYF
TGTGCCAGCAGCTCGGTCCTAGGACTCGTTTACGAGCAGTACTTC
>NA|TRBJ2-1|TRBV20-1|TRBD2
CSASGGGTSGSSEQFF
TGCAGTGCCAGCGGGGGGGGGACTAGCGGGAGTAGTGAGCAGTTCTTC
>few|TRBJ1-2|TRBV12-3/TRBV12-4|NA
CASSRGGTNYGYTF
TGTGCCAGCAGTCGAGGGGGTACAAACTATGGCTACACCTTC
>few|TRBJ2-2|TRBV5-1|NA
CASSLDEVGGENTGELFF
TGCGCCAGCAGCTTAGATGAGGTCGGGGGCGAGAACACCGGGGAGCTGTTTTTT
>few|TRBJ2-1|TRBV20-1|NA
CSAPGRPDPGEQFF
TGCAGTGCTCCTGGCCGCCCGGACCCGGGTGAGCAGTTCTTC
>few|TRBJ2-5|TRBV20-1|TRBD2
CSARMGGGQETQYF
TGCAGTGCTAGAATGGGGGGGGGGCAAGAGACCCAGTACTTC
>few|TRBJ1-5|TRBV28|TRBD1
CASSFPGQGGYQPQHF
TGTGCCAGCAGTTTTCCGGGACAGGGGGGTTATCAGCCCCAGCATTTT
>few|TRBJ2-7|TRBV29-1|TRBD2
CSVAGTSGITNYEQYF
TGCAGCGTTGCCGGGACTAGCGGGATCACGAACTACGAGCAGTACTTC
>many|TRBJ2-3|TRBV27|NA
CASSLLRTDTQYF
TGTGCCAGCAGTTTACTTCGCACAGATACGCAGTATTTT
>NA|TRBJ2-1|TRBV12-3/TRBV12-4|TRBD2
CASSLGSGGEQFF
TGTGCCAGCAGTTTGGGTAGCGGGGGTGAGCAGTTCTTC
>NA|TRBJ2-1|TRBV27|NA
CASSLWRGIGNEQFF
TGTGCCAGCAGTTTATGGCGCGGGATAGGCAATGAGCAGTTCTTC
>NA|TRBJ2-1|TRBV4-1|TRBD2
CASSQGERGLEVNEQFF
TGCGCCAGCAGCCAAGGGGAGCGAGGACTAGAAGTAAATGAGCAGTTCTTC
>few|TRBJ2-5|TRBV6-2/TRBV6-3|TRBD2
CASTKGTSGRDGETQYF
TGTGCCAGCACCAAAGGCACTAGCGGGAGAGACGGAGAGACCCAGTACTTC
>NA|TRBJ2-2|TRBV12-3/TRBV12-4|NA
CASTLLDPGELFF
TGTGCCAGCACCCTTCTCGATCCCGGGGAGCTGTTTTTT
>few|TRBJ2-2|TRBV28|TRBD2
CASSFGREGTTGELFF
TGTGCCAGCAGTTTTGGGCGGGAGGGTACCACCGGGGAGCTGTTTTTT
>NA|TRBJ2-2|TRBV7-2|NA
CASSQALTGELFF
TGTGCCAGCAGCCAAGCCCTCACCGGGGAGCTGTTTTTT
>few|TRBJ2-7|TRBV7-2|TRBD1
CASSPGGSLYEQYF
TGTGCCAGCAGCCCAGGGGGCTCCCTCTACGAGCAGTACTTC
>few|TRBJ2-1|TRBV18|TRBD1
CASSLGQASYSYNEQFF
TGTGCCAGCTCACTAGGACAGGCCTCTTACTCCTACAATGAGCAGTTCTTC
>few|TRBJ2-1|TRBV6-1|NA
CASSRETRYHEQFF
TGTGCCAGCAGTCGGGAAACAAGGTACCATGAGCAGTTCTTC
>NA|TRBJ2-2|TRBV20-1|TRBD1
CSARPGTGGTGELFF
TGCAGTGCTAGACCCGGGACAGGGGGCACCGGGGAGCTGTTTTTT
>few|TRBJ2-7|TRBV7-9|TRBD1
CASSPRDRDYEQYF
TGTGCCAGCAGCCCCCGGGACAGGGATTACGAGCAGTACTTC
>few|TRBJ1-2|TRBV5-5|NA
CASSLGDLNYGYTF
TGTGCCAGCAGCTTGGGGGACCTGAACTATGGCTACACCTTC
>NA|TRBJ1-1|TRBV5-5|NA
CASSFFAENTEAFF
TGTGCCAGCAGCTTTTTTGCCGAGAACACTGAAGCTTTCTTT
>NA|TRBJ2-7|TRBV20-1|NA
CSADDSPGSYEQYF
TGCAGTGCTGATGACAGTCCCGGCTCCTACGAGCAGTACTTC
>NA|TRBJ1-2|TRBV18|TRBD1
CASSPDREYYGYTF
TGTGCCAGCTCACCGGACAGGGAATACTATGGCTACACCTTC
>many|TRBJ2-7|TRBV29-1|NA
CSVEDPDRFGTYEQYF
TGCAGCGTTGAAGATCCTGACAGGTTCGGCACCTACGAGCAGTACTTC
>few|TRBJ1-2|TRBV10-3|NA
CAISEGLPPKDGDIHGYTF
TGTGCCATCAGTGAGGGTCTCCCGCCAAAGGACGGTGATATACATGGCTACACCTTC
>NA|TRBJ2-3|TRBV7-3|TRBD2
CASSLGGSFSGTQYF
TGTGCCAGCAGCTTAGGCGGGAGCTTCTCGGGTACGCAGTATTTT